Listed here are 32 T cell receptor beta chains from one sample, sequenced in a study of CD8+ T cells in alopecia areata. It was cDNA, reverse transcribed from extracted RNA, that served as the sequencing template. TCRdb keeps only in-frame clones here, not all; method: immunoSEQ multiplex PCR. This repertoire shows 200,000 to 250,000 clones, roughly two thirds found once; its top ten account for 1.2%. The sequenced sample was CD4+ T cells sorted from blood, obtained at week 0. These receptors were obtained from a human donor with alopecia areata.

The rearrangement links TRBV9 to TRBJ1-2; 7 nucleotides align to TRBD1. The CDR3 runs to 13 residues. Germline V gives CDR1 SGDLS, CDR2 YYNGEE. Trimming at V came to 0 bases and at J to 7 bases, leaving 3 bases not matched to a gene. The CDR3 nucleotides are TGTGCCAGCAGCGTAGGACAGGGCTCTGGCTACACCTTC. It yields the protein CASSVGQGSGYTF.

The rearrangement joins TRBV9 to TRBJ1-6; 8 bases agree with TRBD1. CDR1 SGDLS and CDR2 YYNGEE come from the germline V gene. V was clipped by 7 bases and J by 9 bases; unmatched bases: 15. The CDR3 sequence is 16 residues long. CDR3 bases: TGTGCCAGCGGTAGTGGAAGGACAGGGTTTTCTTCACCCCTCCACTTT. It encodes CASGSGRTGFSSPLHF.

This rearrangement joins TRBV29-1 to TRBJ1-4; D is undetermined. Trimming pared 5 bases from V and 5 bases from J, leaving 12 bases between. Germline CDR1 is SQVTM and CDR2 is ANQGSEA. CDR3 length: 13 residues. The CDR3 sequence is CSVLGSPNEKLFF. The CDR3, as DNA: TGCAGCGTTTTGGGCAGTCCGAATGAAAAACTGTTTTTT.

The J gene is TRBJ1-1, the V gene TRBV4-2; D is unresolved. The CDR3 is 12 residues long. The germline gives CDR1 LGHNA, CDR2 YNFKEQ. V dropped 0 bases and J dropped 12 bases, with 11 bases sitting between them. In DNA, the CDR3 is TGTGCCAGCAGCCAAGATTTACTAGGTTCTTTCTTT. Protein: CASSQDLLGSFF.

This chain links TRBV5-1 with TRBJ2-7; 9 bases fit TRBD1. CDR3 length equals 14 residues. V lost 4 bases and J lost 4; bases outside the gene matches: 6. CDR1 is SGHRS and CDR2 is YFSETQ in the germline V gene. The CDR3 nucleotides are TGCGCCAGCAGCGGTGGACAGGGGCGGTACGAGCAGTACTTC. Its translation: CASSGGQGRYEQYF.

The CDR3 is CASTQSWSADTQYF. The CDR3 DNA is TGTGCCAGCACCCAAAGTTGGTCCGCGGATACGCAGTATTTT. This rearrangement joins TRBV11-1 to TRBJ2-3; D gene uncertain. Trimming removed 7 bases at V and 6 bases at J, with 17 bases between. Germline V gene sequence: CDR1 SGHAT, CDR2 FQDESV (reference sequence). This CDR3 spans 14 amino acids.

This rearrangement joins TRBV29-1 to TRBJ1-2; 8 bases map to TRBD1. V was clipped by 3 bases and J by 8 bases; unmatched bases: 2. Germline CDR1 and CDR2: SQVTM and ANQGSEA. CDR3 length: 11 amino acids. CDR3 amino acids: CSVDPGGGYTF. Here the CDR3 DNA reads TGCAGCGTTGATCCAGGGGGCGGCTACACCTTC. Full variable domain (remainder filled in from reference TRBV29-1 and TRBJ1-2): SAVISQKPSRDICQRGTSLTIQCQVDSQVTMMFWYRQQPGQSLTLIATANQGSEATYESGFVIDKFPISRPNLTFSTLTVSNMSPEDSSIYLCSVDPGGGYTFGSGTRLTVV.

The V call is TRBV2, the J call TRBJ1-1, with D unresolved. The CDR3 sequence is 15 residues long. V was cut by 1 base and J by 3 bases, with 12 bases left in between. CDR1 and CDR2 from the germline V gene are SNHLY and FYNNEI. CDR3 in amino acids: CASSEDGQRDTEAFF. The CDR3 DNA is TGTGCCAGCAGTGAAGATGGGCAGAGGGACACTGAAGCTTTCTTT.

CDR3 DNA: TGCAGCGTTGCAGCCGGGACCCGAAGACCCCCAGATACGCAGTATTTT. As protein: CSVAAGTRRPPDTQYF. The chain combines TRBV29-1 with TRBJ2-3; D may be TRBD1 or TRBD2 (5 bases each). The V end lost 4 bases, the J end lost 4 bases, and 21 bases lay between the germline ends. Germline values: CDR1 SQVTM, CDR2 ANQGSEA. The CDR3 loop spans 16 amino acids.

The chain joins TRBV29-1 to TRBJ2-7; D gene ambiguous. The CDR3 has 13 amino acids. V was clipped by 3 bases and J by 3 bases, with 12 bases between them. Germline values: CDR1 SQVTM, CDR2 ANQGSEA. The CDR3 DNA sequence: TGCAGCGTTGATACGGCTTACGGCTACGAGCAGTACTTC. Its translation: CSVDTAYGYEQYF.

The chain recombines TRBV30 with TRBJ2-6; D is perhaps TRBD2 (6 bases). CDR3 length: 13 amino acids. The V end lost 0 bases, the J end lost 12 bases, and 12 bases lay between the germline ends. CDR1 GTSNPN and CDR2 SVGIG come from the germline V gene (reference sequence). CDR3 sequence: CAWSVRSEGVLTF. For the CDR3, the DNA is TGTGCCTGGAGTGTTCGATCGGAGGGCGTCCTGACTTTC.

This chain links TRBV10-3 with TRBJ1-1, with 7 bases matching TRBD1. V trimming: 4 bases; J trimming: 3 bases; junction bases outside the gene matches: 2. The CDR3 has 13 residues. Per the germline V gene, CDR1 is ENHRY and CDR2 is SYGVKD. The CDR3 nucleotides read TGTGCCATCAGTGGAACAGGGGACACTGAAGCTTTCTTT. This encodes CAISGTGDTEAFF.

The chain carries TRBV6-1 and TRBJ2-5; D remains unclear. CDR1 MNHNS and CDR2 SASEGT come from the germline V gene. The germline V and J ends were trimmed by 4 bases and 0 bases, with 6 bases remaining between them. The CDR3 contains 13 residues. Here the CDR3 DNA reads TGTGCCAGCAGTGGGGTCCACCAAGAGACCCAGTACTTC. Translated, it gives CASSGVHQETQYF.

The CDR3 here is CASSLDTGDLEQYF. The DNA of the CDR3 is TGTGCCAGCAGCTTGGACACGGGGGACCTTGAGCAGTACTTC. The chain couples TRBV5-4 to TRBJ2-7; possibly TRBD2 for D (6 bases). Trimming cost V 0 bases and J 7 bases, with 14 bases left between them. Germline CDR1 and CDR2: SGHNT and YYREEE (reference sequence). CDR3 length equals 14 residues.

This chain links TRBV9 with TRBJ2-1, with D hard to call. CDR3 length: 15 residues. V was trimmed by 2 bases and J by 1 base, leaving 10 bases between them. Per germline, CDR1 SGDLS and CDR2 YYNGEE. This CDR3 reads CASSVEADSYNEQFF. The CDR3 coding sequence is TGTGCCAGCAGCGTCGAGGCGGATTCCTACAATGAGCAGTTCTTC. Filled out from reference TRBV9 and TRBJ2-1, the complete variable domain reads DSGVTQTPKHLITATGQRVTLRCSPRSGDLSVYWYQQSLDQGLQFLIQYYNGEERAKGNILERFSAQQFPDLHSELNLSSLELGDSALYFCASSVEADSYNEQFFGPGTRLTVL.

This clone was observed a few times. The V call is TRBV18, the J call TRBJ2-6; the match to TRBD1 covers 7 bases. The V segment lost 1 base and the J segment 0 bases; nucleotides outside the gene matches: 9. The CDR3 totals 19 residues. Germline-derived CDR1 and CDR2 are KGHSH and LQKENI. CDR3 sequence reads: CASSPQRTGLSSGANVLTF. The CDR3 region has the DNA TGTGCCAGCTCACCACAAAGGACAGGCCTTAGCTCTGGGGCCAACGTCCTGACTTTC.

Here the CDR3 reads CAWGRASPLHF. CDR3 bases: TGTGCCTGGGGCAGGGCTTCACCCCTCCACTTT. This chain uses TRBV30 with TRBJ1-6; D is possibly TRBD1 (5 bases). In germline, CDR1 is GTSNPN, CDR2 SVGIG (reference sequence). Trimming took off 5 bases at V and 9 bases at J, with 8 bases between the two ends. CDR3 length: 11 amino acids.

This clone was seen more than once but under ten times. The gene calls are TRBV20-1 and TRBJ2-3, with no clear D. This CDR3 is built from 11 residues. V lost 3 bases and J 2 bases, leaving 3 bases between the germline ends. Per the germline V gene, CDR1 is DFQATT and CDR2 is SNEGSKA (reference sequence). CDR3 region: CSASPTDTQYF. The CDR3 nucleotides read TGCAGTGCTAGCCCCACAGATACGCAGTATTTT.

The chain combines TRBV5-4 with TRBJ2-3; D ambiguous. The CDR3 consists of 15 residues. With 0 bases removed from V and 6 bases from J, the gap between germline ends came to 14 bases. Germline V gives CDR1 SGHNT, CDR2 YYREEE (reference sequence). The CDR3 coding sequence is TGTGCCAGCAGCTTGGCCGAGCAAAACCGTGATACGCAGTATTTT. Its translation is CASSLAEQNRDTQYF.

CDR3 nucleotides: TGTGCCAGCAGCTTATACAGGGGTGGCTACACCTTC. Its translation: CASSLYRGGYTF. The chain links TRBV5-4 to TRBJ1-2; 7 bases align to TRBD1. Looked up from germline, CDR1 is SGHNT and CDR2 is YYREEE (reference sequence). The trim removed 2 bases at V and 7 bases at J, leaving 2 bases unmatched. This CDR3 has 12 residues.

This clone was detected a few times. V gene TRBV29-1 combines with J gene TRBJ2-7; 9 nucleotides agree with TRBD2. Germline trimming cut 4 bases from V and 3 bases from J; bases unmatched to any gene: 4. CDR1 is SQVTM and CDR2 is ANQGSEA in the germline V gene. This CDR3 comprises 13 residues. For the CDR3, the DNA is TGCAGCGTTGCGCCTAGCGGGATCTACGAGCAGTACTTC. This gives the protein CSVAPSGIYEQYF.

V is TRBV29-1 and J is TRBJ2-1; D uncertain. Per the germline V gene, CDR1 is SQVTM and CDR2 is ANQGSEA. V was clipped by 6 bases and J by 10 bases, with 16 bases between them. The CDR3 covers 12 residues. Here the CDR3 reads CSVTHSLWEQFF. The CDR3 coding sequence is TGCAGCGTCACCCACAGCCTTTGGGAGCAGTTCTTC.

The DNA of the CDR3 is TGTGCCAGCAGCCATCCCCCATGGCGGGACACCTACGAGCAGTACTTC. Translating it yields CASSHPPWRDTYEQYF. The V call is TRBV7-2, the J call TRBJ2-7; D tentatively reads TRBD1 or TRBD2 (6 bases each). In germline, CDR1 is SGHTA, CDR2 FQGNSA. The CDR3 consists of 16 residues. Trimming pared 5 bases from V and 2 bases from J, leaving 19 bases between.

The rearrangement links TRBV29-1 to TRBJ1-1, with TRBD1 as a possible D gene (6 bases). Germline V lookup: CDR1 SQVTM, CDR2 ANQGSEA. The germline V and J ends were trimmed by 6 bases and 5 bases, with 19 bases remaining between them. The CDR3 extends over 14 amino acids. The CDR3 DNA reads TGCAGCGTCAGCCCGTCCAGGGGAGAGACTGAAGCTTTCTTT. Its protein product is CSVSPSRGETEAFF.

This chain connects TRBV11-2 to TRBJ2-7, with D possibly matching TRBD1 (5 bases). Germline V lookup: CDR1 SGHAT, CDR2 FQNNGV. The CDR3 covers 15 residues. Trimming left V 3 bases short and J 4 bases short, with 16 bases between. The CDR3, as DNA: TGTGCCAGCAGCTTGGTTAGAGAACAGGTATACGAGCAGTACTTC. This translates into CASSLVREQVYEQYF.

This clone was found a few times. CDR3 nucleotides: TGTGCCTGGAGTGGACAGGGAAACACCATATATTTT. Translation: CAWSGQGNTIYF. This chain joins TRBV30 and TRBJ1-3; D is possibly TRBD1 (5 bases). Trimming left V 1 base short and J 4 bases short, with 5 bases between. CDR3 size: 12 residues. Germline V lookup: CDR1 GTSNPN, CDR2 SVGIG (reference sequence).

The J gene is TRBJ1-2, the V gene TRBV7-9, with D perhaps TRBD1 (5 bases). The V gene's germline CDR1 is SEHNR and CDR2 FQNEAQ (reference sequence). V was trimmed by 3 bases and J by 2 bases, leaving 7 bases between them. CDR3 length equals 13 residues. CDR3 coding DNA: TGTGCCAGCAGCTTTAAGGGGAACTATGGCTACACCTTC. Protein product: CASSFKGNYGYTF.

This clone was counted a single time. Other DNA sequences in the sample encode the same CDR3. The gene calls are TRBV30 and TRBJ2-5; D gene unclear. Germline lookup yields CDR1 GTSNPN and CDR2 SVGIG (reference sequence). Between the trimmed V and J ends, which lost 2 bases and 2 bases, there was a span of 3 bases. The CDR3 totals 11 residues. This chain's CDR3 is CAWSFQETQYF. The DNA of the CDR3 is TGTGCCTGGAGTTTTCAAGAGACCCAGTACTTC.

The CDR3 here is CASSLSQGPQGDTQYF. The CDR3, as DNA: TGCGCCAGCAGCCTGTCCCAGGGTCCCCAGGGAGATACGCAGTATTTT. V usage is TRBV4-1 and J usage is TRBJ2-3; possible D gene TRBD1, 5 bases. V gave up 4 bases and J gave up 5 bases, with 19 bases separating them. CDR3 size: 16 residues. Looked up from germline, CDR1 is MGHRA and CDR2 is YSYEKL.

V and J are TRBV27 and TRBJ1-1; 8 nucleotides agree with TRBD1. Germline V gives CDR1 MNHEY, CDR2 SMNVEV (reference sequence). The J segment lost 2 bases and the V segment lost 5 bases, leaving 4 bases of the junction unmatched. There are 14 residues in the CDR3. The CDR3 DNA follows: TGTGCCAGCAGTCCGGGACAGGCCAACACTGAAGCTTTCTTT. As protein: CASSPGQANTEAFF.

The V gene is TRBV6-5, the J gene TRBJ2-5; TRBD2 agrees at 7 bases. V lost 0 bases and J lost 4; bases outside the gene matches: 5. There are 15 residues in the CDR3. CDR1 is MNHEY, CDR2 SVGAGI, per germline. CDR3 sequence: CASSYSSGVRETQYF. The CDR3 coding sequence is TGTGCCAGCAGTTACTCGAGCGGGGTGAGAGAGACCCAGTACTTC.

The rearrangement uses TRBV29-1 and TRBJ2-7; D is possibly TRBD2 (6 bases). Germline V gene sequence: CDR1 SQVTM, CDR2 ANQGSEA. The CDR3 is 17 amino acids. V lost 4 bases and J 3 bases, leaving 25 bases between the germline ends. CDR3 in amino acids: CSVVWIGGMGIGYEQYF. In DNA, the CDR3 is TGCAGCGTTGTATGGATTGGCGGGATGGGGATAGGCTACGAGCAGTACTTC.